This TCR beta chain is drawn from a study of identical twins. The CDR3 is made up of 13 amino acids. V gave up 8 bases and J gave up 8 bases, with 13 bases separating them. Germline V gives CDR1 MNHEY, CDR2 SVGAGI. Only a few counts were recorded for this clonotype. TCRdb itself ran the 5' RACE reads through MiXCR, one entry per CDR3 protein. Among hundreds of thousands of distinct CDR3 sequences listed, 8% to 9% were seen once. These data were likewise used in another study, on yellow fever vaccine responses in identical twins. From that second work: Vaccine T cell responses of twins reportedly seemed partly convergent and partly personalized.

The genes are TRBV6-5 and TRBJ1-6; D is unresolved. The TCR originated in a woman under 30 in good health. The sequenced sample consisted of PBMCs. Written as DNA, the CDR3 is TGTGCCAGCGGCCACAATTATGATTCACCCCTCCACTTT. It codes for CASGHNYDSPLHF.